This note documents a single TCR beta chain sequence. What it binds is unknown. The record originates from a study of vaccination effects on CD4 cells after COVID-19. Study summary: Participants completed two doses of the BNT162b2 or mRNA-1273 vaccine. From two convalescent patients, samples were taken 16 days and one week before vaccination.

Antigen-specific CD4+ T cells were expanded with viral peptide pools in the ViraFEST assay before sequencing. Investigators separated out CD4+ T cells once approximately 11 days of culture had passed. The individual was infected with SARS-CoV-2 between March and December 2020, as confirmed by PCR. IL-2 medium supplanted half the medium on days 3 and 7. Sequencing was performed with immunoSEQ multiplex PCR; in TCRdb, only in-frame clones are kept and a portion is missing. The top ten clones hold about 40% of a sample with around 20,000 clones, just under 75% of them seen once. Looked up from germline, CDR1 is SGHNT and CDR2 is YYREEE (reference sequence). Trimming took 4 bases from V and 6 from J, leaving 17 bases between them. This CDR3 is 15 amino acids long. Findings and limits, study-wide: Marked clonal contraction was seen in infection- and vaccine-induced clones late after vaccination.

V gene TRBV5-4 combines with J gene TRBJ2-1, with a possible D match to TRBD2 (6 bases). The sequence came from a human donor who had a prior SARS-CoV-2 infection. This sample comprised CD4+ T cells from PBMCs cultured with a peptide pool, obtained before COVID-19 vaccination. CDR3 protein: CASSTTTLASNEQFF. CDR3 DNA: TGTGCCAGCAGCACCACGACCCTAGCGAGCAATGAGCAGTTCTTC.